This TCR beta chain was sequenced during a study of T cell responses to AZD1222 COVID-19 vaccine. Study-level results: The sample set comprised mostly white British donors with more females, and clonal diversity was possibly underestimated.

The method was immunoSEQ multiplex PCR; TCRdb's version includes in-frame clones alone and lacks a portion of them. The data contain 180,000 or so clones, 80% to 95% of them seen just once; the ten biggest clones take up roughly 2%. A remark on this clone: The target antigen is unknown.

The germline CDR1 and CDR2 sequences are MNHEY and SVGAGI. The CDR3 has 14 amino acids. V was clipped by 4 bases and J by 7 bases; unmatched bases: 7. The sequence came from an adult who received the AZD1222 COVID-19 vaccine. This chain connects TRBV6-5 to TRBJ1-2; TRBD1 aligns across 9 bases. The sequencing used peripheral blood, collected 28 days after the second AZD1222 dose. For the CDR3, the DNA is TGTGCCAGCAGTTTATCACAGGGGGCGGTTGGCTACACCTTC. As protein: CASSLSQGAVGYTF.